The 12 T cell receptor beta chains given below trace back to one sample, sequenced in a study of memory CD4+ T cells and cytomegalovirus serostatus. Generated by immunoSEQ multiplex PCR, the TCRdb table keeps only in-frame clones and is missing some. The top ten clones hold roughly 4.7% of a sample with over 65,000 clones, 76% of them seen once. The sort gate was single viable CD3+CD4+CD8-CD45RO+ cells for memory CD4+ T cells. The sequencing sample was made of memory CD4+ T cells from blood. Receptors were obtained from an adult in good health and CMV-seropositive.

V usage is TRBV28 and J usage is TRBJ2-4; D uncertain. Germline CDR1 and CDR2: MDHEN and SYDVKM. CDR3 length: 15 residues. V lost 7 bases to trimming and J lost 2 bases, with 15 bases between them. In DNA form, the CDR3 reads TGTGCCAGCATCCCGTCCGTCGGGTCCAAAAACATTCAGTACTTC. It specifies CASIPSVGSKNIQYF.

This clone was seen once. The V gene is TRBV7-9, the J gene TRBJ1-4; 7 positions match TRBD1. Germline lookup yields CDR1 SEHNR and CDR2 FQNEAQ (reference sequence). Trimming cost V 4 bases and J 0 bases; bases outside gene matches: 2. This CDR3 has 15 residues. Here the CDR3 DNA reads TGTGCCAGCAGCTCAACAGGGGCAACTAATGAAAAACTGTTTTTT. It yields the protein CASSSTGATNEKLFF.

This chain joins TRBV5-4 and TRBJ1-2; TRBD1 agrees at 9 bases. This CDR3 contains 14 residues. The J segment lost 8 bases and the V segment lost 6 bases, leaving 11 bases of the junction unmatched. Germline CDR1 is SGHNT and CDR2 is YYREEE (reference sequence). The DNA for the CDR3 is TGTGCCAGCAAGGACCTGGGACAGGGACGGGGCTACACCTTC. It translates to CASKDLGQGRGYTF.

The genes are TRBV28 and TRBJ1-4; D might be TRBD1 (5 bases). The CDR3 covers 15 residues. Trimming took 5 bases from V and 5 from J, leaving 15 bases between them. In germline, CDR1 is MDHEN, CDR2 SYDVKM. Written as DNA, the CDR3 is TGTGCCAGCAGTCCCCCGACAGAAGGAAATGAAAAACTGTTTTTT. Translation gives CASSPPTEGNEKLFF. Variable domain in full (rest from reference TRBV28 and TRBJ1-4): DVKVTQSSRYLVKRTGEKVFLECVQDMDHENMFWYRQDPGLGLRLIYFSYDVKMKEKGDIPEGYSVSREKKERFSLILESASTNQTSMYLCASSPPTEGNEKLFFGSGTQLSVL.

The chain links TRBV19 to TRBJ2-1, with a possible D match to TRBD1 (6 bases). Trimming took off 5 bases at V and 4 bases at J, with 15 bases between the two ends. CDR1 and CDR2 from the germline V gene are LNHDA and SQIVND (reference sequence). CDR3 length: 15 residues. CDR3 amino acids: CASSPPLGQYNEQFF. CDR3 nucleotide sequence: TGTGCCAGTAGTCCCCCCTTGGGACAATACAATGAGCAGTTCTTC.

For the CDR3, the DNA is TGTGCCAGTAGTATAGATCTTGGGACCGGGAGTCGGCTGTATGGCTACACCTTC. It encodes CASSIDLGTGSRLYGYTF. The V gene is TRBV19, the J gene TRBJ1-2; a weak D match, TRBD1 (5 bases). CDR3 length equals 18 residues. Germline V gene sequence: CDR1 LNHDA, CDR2 SQIVND (reference sequence). Trimming left V 0 bases short and J 5 bases short, with 22 bases between.

The chain has TRBV27 and TRBJ2-1; the match to TRBD1 covers 8 bases. Per the germline V gene, CDR1 is MNHEY and CDR2 is SMNVEV (reference sequence). The CDR3 is made up of 11 amino acids. The J segment lost 15 bases and the V segment lost 6 bases, leaving 7 bases of the junction unmatched. DNA for the CDR3: TGTGCCAGCAGCCCCGGACAGGGCTGGTTCTTC. This codes for CASSPGQGWFF.

This clone has just a few counts. The chain links TRBV7-2 to TRBJ2-1; D is unclear. The CDR3 spans 15 residues. Germline V gives CDR1 SGHTA, CDR2 FQGNSA. Between the trimmed V and J ends, which lost 1 base and 3 bases, there was a span of 10 bases. Here the CDR3 DNA reads TGTGCCAGCAGCTTAGAGTTCAGTAACTACAATGAGCAGTTCTTC. It is translated as CASSLEFSNYNEQFF.

V and J are TRBV1 and TRBJ2-3; the listed D gene, TRBD2, was not tested against the DNA. TRBV1 is a documented pseudogene. The CDR3 totals 19 residues. In DNA form, the CDR3 reads TGCACCAGCAGTAGCCAAATCCCCGGGAGTAGTGTCGGCACAGATACGCAGTATTTT. Translation gives CTSSSQIPGSSVGTDTQYF.

This clone was seen a few times. V gene TRBV14 combines with J gene TRBJ1-2; a possible D gene is TRBD1 (5 bases). Trimming removed 5 bases from V and 4 bases from J, with 17 bases in between. The CDR3 is 15 residues long. Germline V gene data show CDR1 as SGHDN and CDR2 as FVKESK. CDR3 nucleotides: TGTGCCAGCAGCGTCCGAGGGACCATGGGCTATGGCTACACCTTC. Translating gives CASSVRGTMGYGYTF. The whole variable domain, remainder taken from reference TRBV14 and TRBJ1-2, is EAGVTQFPSHSVIEKGQTVTLRCDPISGHDNLYWYRRVMGKEIKFLLHFVKESKQDESGMPNNRFLAERTGGTYSTLKVQPAELEDSGVYFCASSVRGTMGYGYTFGSGTRLTVV.

In this sample, this clone turned up a few times. The V and J genes are TRBV2 and TRBJ1-5; D ambiguous. The CDR3 spans 14 residues. Per the germline V gene, CDR1 is SNHLY and CDR2 is FYNNEI. V was trimmed by 2 bases and J by 2 bases, leaving 7 bases between them. The CDR3 coding sequence is TGTGCCAGCAGTGAAAATCTGGGCAATCAGCCCCAGCATTTT. Its protein product is CASSENLGNQPQHF.

This chain's CDR3 is CASSLRGSYNEQFF. The CDR3 region has the DNA TGTGCCAGCAGCCTGCGGGGCTCCTACAATGAGCAGTTCTTC. The genes are TRBV14 and TRBJ2-1; possibly TRBD2 for D (6 bases). Trimming took off 4 bases at V and 0 bases at J, with 7 bases between the two ends. The germline CDR1 and CDR2 sequences are SGHDN and FVKESK. This CDR3 has 14 residues.